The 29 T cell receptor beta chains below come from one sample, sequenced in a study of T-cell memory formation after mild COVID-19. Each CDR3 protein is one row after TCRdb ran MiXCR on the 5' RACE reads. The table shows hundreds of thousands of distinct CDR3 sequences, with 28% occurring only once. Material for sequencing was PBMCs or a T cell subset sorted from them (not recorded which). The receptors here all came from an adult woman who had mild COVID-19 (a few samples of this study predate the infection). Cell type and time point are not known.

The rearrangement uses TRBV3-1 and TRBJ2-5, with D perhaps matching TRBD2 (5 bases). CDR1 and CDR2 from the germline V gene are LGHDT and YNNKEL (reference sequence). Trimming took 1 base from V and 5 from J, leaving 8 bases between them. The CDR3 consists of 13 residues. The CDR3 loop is CASSQGSAETQYF. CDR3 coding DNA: TGTGCCAGCAGCCAAGGTAGCGCGGAGACCCAGTACTTC.

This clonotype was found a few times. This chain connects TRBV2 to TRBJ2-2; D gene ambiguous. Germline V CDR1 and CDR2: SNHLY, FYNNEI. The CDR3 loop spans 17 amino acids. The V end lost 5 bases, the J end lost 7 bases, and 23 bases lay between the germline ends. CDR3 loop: CASSTFTRGEKGGELFF. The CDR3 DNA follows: TGTGCCAGCAGTACCTTTACCCGTGGGGAAAAAGGCGGGGAGCTGTTTTTT.

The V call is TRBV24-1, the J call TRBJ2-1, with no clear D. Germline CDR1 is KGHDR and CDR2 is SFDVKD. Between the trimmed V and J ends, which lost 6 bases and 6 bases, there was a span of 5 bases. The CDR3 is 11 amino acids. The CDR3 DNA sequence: TGTGCCACCAGTCTCTCCAATGAGCAGTTCTTC. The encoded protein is CATSLSNEQFF.

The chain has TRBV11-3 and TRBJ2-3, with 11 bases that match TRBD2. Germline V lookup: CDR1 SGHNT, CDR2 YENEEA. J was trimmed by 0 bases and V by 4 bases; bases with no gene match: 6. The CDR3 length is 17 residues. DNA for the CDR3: TGTGCCAGCAGCTCACCGTCTAGCGGGGGGAGCACAGATACGCAGTATTTT. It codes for CASSSPSSGGSTDTQYF.

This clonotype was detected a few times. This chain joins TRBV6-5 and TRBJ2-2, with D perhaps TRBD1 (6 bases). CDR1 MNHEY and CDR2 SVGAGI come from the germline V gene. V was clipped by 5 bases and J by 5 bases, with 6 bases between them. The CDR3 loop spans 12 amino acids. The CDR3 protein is CASSGTTGELFF. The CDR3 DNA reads TGTGCCAGCAGTGGGACAACCGGGGAGCTGTTTTTT.

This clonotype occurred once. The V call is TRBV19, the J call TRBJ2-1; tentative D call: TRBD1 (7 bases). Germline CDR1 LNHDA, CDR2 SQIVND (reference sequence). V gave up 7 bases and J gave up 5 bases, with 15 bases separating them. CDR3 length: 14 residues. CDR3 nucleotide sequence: TGTGCCAGTAAGGGGCAGGGGGGTAACAATGAGCAGTTCTTC. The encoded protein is CASKGQGGNNEQFF.

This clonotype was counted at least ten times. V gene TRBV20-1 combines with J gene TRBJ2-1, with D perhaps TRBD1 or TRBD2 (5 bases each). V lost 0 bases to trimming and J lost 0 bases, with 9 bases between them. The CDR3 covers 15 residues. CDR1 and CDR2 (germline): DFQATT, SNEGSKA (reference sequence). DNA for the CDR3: TGCAGTGCTAGAGATCTGGGGGTCTCCTACAATGAGCAGTTCTTC. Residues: CSARDLGVSYNEQFF.

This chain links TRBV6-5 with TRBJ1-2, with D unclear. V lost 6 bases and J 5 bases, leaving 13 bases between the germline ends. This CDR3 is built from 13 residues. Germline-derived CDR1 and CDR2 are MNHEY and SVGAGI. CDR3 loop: CASSASPPYGYTF. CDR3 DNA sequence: TGTGCCAGCAGCGCTAGTCCACCTTATGGCTACACCTTC.

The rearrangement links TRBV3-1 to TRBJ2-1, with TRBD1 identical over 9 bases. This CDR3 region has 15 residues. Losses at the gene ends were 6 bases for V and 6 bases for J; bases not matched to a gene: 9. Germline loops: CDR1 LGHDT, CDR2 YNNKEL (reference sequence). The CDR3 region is CASRNRQGGFNEQFF. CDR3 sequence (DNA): TGTGCCAGCAGAAATCGACAGGGGGGATTCAATGAGCAGTTCTTC.

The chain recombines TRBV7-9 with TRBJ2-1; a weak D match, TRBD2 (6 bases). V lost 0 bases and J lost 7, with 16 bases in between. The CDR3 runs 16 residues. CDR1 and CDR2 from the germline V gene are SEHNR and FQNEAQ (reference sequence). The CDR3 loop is CASSLAVGSLGNEQFF. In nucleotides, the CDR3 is TGTGCCAGCAGCTTAGCAGTCGGGAGTTTAGGGAATGAGCAGTTCTTC. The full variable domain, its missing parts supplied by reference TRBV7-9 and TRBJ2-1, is DTGVSQNPRHKITKRGQNVTFRCDPISEHNRLYWYRQTLGQGPEFLTYFQNEAQLEKSRLLSDRFSAERPKGSFSTLEIQRTEQGDSAMYLCASSLAVGSLGNEQFFGPGTRLTVL.

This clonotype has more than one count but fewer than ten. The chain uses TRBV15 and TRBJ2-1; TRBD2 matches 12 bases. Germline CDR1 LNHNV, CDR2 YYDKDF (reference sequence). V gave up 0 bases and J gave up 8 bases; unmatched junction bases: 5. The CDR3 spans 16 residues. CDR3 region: CATSRDGLAGGHEQFF. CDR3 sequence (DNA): TGTGCCACCAGCAGAGATGGGCTAGCGGGAGGGCATGAGCAGTTCTTC.

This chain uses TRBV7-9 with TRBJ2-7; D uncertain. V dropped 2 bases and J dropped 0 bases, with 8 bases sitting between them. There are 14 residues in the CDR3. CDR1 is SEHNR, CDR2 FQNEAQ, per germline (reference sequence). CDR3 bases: TGTGCCAGCAGCTTACAGCGAATCTCCTACGAGCAGTACTTC. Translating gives CASSLQRISYEQYF.

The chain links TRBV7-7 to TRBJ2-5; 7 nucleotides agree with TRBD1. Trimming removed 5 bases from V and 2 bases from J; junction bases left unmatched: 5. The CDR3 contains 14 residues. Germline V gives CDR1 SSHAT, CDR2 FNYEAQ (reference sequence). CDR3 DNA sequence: TGTGCCAGCAGCGGCCGGGACAGACAAGAGACCCAGTACTTC. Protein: CASSGRDRQETQYF.

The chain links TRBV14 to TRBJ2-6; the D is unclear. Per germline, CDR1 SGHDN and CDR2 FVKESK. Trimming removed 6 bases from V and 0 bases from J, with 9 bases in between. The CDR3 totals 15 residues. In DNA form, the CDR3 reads TGTGCCAGCAGATTAAGAAGCTCTGGGGCCAACGTCCTGACTTTC. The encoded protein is CASRLRSSGANVLTF.

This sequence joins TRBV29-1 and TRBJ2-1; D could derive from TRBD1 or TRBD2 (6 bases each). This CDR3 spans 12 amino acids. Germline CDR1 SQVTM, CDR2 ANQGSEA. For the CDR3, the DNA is TGCAGTTCCTCGGGGGCCTTAAATGAGCAGTTCTTC. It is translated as CSSSGALNEQFF.

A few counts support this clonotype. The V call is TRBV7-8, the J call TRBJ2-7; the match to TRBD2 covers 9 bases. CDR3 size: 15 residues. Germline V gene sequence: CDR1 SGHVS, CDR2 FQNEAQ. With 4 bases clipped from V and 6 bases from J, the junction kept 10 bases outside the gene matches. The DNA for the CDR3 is TGTGCCAGCAGCTCAGCGGGGGGACTCTTGCTCGAGCAGTACTTC. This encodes CASSSAGGLLLEQYF.

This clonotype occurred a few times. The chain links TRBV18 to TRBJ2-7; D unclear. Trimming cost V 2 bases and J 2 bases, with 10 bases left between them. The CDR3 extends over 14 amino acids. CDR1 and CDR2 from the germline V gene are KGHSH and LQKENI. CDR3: CASSPVGSAYEQYF. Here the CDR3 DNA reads TGTGCCAGCTCACCAGTGGGATCTGCCTACGAGCAGTACTTC.

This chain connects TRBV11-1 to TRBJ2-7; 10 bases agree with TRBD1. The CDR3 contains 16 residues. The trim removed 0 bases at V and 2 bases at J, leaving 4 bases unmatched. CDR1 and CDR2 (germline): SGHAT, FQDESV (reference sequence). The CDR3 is CASSLASGTGAYEQYF. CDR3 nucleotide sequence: TGTGCCAGCAGCTTAGCCTCGGGGACAGGGGCCTACGAGCAGTACTTC.

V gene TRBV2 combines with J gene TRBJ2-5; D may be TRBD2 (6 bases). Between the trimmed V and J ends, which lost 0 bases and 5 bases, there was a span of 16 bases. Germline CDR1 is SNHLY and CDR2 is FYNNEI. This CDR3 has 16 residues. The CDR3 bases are TGTGCCAGCAGTGAAGCGCTTGATAGCGGAAGGGAGACCCAGTACTTC. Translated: CASSEALDSGRETQYF. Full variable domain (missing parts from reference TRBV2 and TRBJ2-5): EPEVTQTPSHQVTQMGQEVILRCVPISNHLYFYWYRQILGQKVEFLVSFYNNEISEKSEIFDDQFSVERPDGSNFTLKIRSTKLEDSAMYFCASSEALDSGRETQYFGPGTRLLVL.

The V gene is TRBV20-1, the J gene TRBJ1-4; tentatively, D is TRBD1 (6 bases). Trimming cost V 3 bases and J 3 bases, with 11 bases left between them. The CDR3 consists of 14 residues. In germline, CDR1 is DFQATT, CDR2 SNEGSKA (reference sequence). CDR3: CSASPGAANEKLFF. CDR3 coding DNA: TGCAGTGCTAGTCCGGGGGCTGCTAATGAAAAACTGTTTTTT.

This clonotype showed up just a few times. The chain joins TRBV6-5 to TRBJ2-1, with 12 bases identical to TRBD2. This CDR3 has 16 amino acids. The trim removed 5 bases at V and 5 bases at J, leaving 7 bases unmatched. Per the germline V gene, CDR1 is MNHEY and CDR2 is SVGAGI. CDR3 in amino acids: CASSPNGLAGNNEQFF. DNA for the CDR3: TGTGCCAGCAGTCCTAATGGACTAGCGGGGAACAATGAGCAGTTCTTC.

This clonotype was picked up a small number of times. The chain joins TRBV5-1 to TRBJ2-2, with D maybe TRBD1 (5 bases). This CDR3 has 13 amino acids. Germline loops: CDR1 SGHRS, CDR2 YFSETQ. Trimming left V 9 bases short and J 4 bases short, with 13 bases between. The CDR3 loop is CATMRQGTGELFF. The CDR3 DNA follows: TGCGCCACTATGCGCCAGGGCACCGGGGAGCTGTTTTTT.

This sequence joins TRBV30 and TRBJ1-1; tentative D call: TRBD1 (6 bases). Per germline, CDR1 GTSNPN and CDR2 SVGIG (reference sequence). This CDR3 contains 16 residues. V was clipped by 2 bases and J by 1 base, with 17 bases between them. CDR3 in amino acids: CAWSKGGLVENTEAFF. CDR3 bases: TGTGCCTGGAGTAAGGGGGGATTAGTGGAGAACACTGAAGCTTTCTTT.

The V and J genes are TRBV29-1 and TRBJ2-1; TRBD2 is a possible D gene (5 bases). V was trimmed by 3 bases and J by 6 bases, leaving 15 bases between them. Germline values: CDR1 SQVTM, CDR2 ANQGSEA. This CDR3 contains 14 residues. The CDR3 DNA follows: TGCAGCGTTGATCGGGTTGAGGGTTTCAATGAGCAGTTCTTC. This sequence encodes CSVDRVEGFNEQFF.

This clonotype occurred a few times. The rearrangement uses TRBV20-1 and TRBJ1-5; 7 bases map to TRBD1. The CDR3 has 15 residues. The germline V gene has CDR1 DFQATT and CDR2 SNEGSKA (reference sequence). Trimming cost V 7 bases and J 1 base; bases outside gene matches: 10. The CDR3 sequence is CSVLLQGTSNQPQHF. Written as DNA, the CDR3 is TGCAGTGTTCTTCTACAGGGGACGAGCAATCAGCCCCAGCATTTT.

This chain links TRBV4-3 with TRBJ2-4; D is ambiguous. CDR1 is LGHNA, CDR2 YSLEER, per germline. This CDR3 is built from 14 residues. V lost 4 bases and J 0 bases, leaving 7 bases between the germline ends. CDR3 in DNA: TGCGCCAGCAGCCGGGGTTTAGCCAAAAACATTCAGTACTTC. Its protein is CASSRGLAKNIQYF.

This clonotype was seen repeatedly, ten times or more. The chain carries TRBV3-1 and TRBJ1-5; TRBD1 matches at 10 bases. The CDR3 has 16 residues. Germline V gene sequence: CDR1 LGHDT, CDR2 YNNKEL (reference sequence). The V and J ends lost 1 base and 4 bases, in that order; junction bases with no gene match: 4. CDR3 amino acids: CASSQGGTGVNQPQHF. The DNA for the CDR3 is TGTGCCAGCAGCCAAGGAGGGACAGGGGTTAATCAGCCCCAGCATTTT.

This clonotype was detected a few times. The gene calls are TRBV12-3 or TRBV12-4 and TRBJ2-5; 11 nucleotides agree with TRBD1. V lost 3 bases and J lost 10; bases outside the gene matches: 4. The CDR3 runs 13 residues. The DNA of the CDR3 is TGTGCCAGCAGTTTCCGCGGGACAGGGGGCCAGTACTTC. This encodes CASSFRGTGGQYF.

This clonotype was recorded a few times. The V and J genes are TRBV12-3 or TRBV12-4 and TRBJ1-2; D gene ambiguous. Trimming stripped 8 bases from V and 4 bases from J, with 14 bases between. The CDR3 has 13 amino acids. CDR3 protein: CASRARPFYGYTF. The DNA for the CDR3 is TGTGCCAGCCGGGCCCGTCCCTTCTATGGCTACACCTTC.